This T cell receptor (beta chain) was identified in a study of vaccination and CD4 T cells after COVID-19. Across the study: With a range of 35 to 161, the median interval from diagnosis to drawing post-COVID samples was approximately 91 days. A CEFX pool, an HIV-1 Nef pool, or else no peptide went into the control cultures. Broader study findings: The median proportion of reactive clones detected only post-vaccination in convalescent patients was approximately 87%.

Trimming stripped 8 bases from V and 4 bases from J, with 14 bases between. The CDR3 covers 14 residues. Germline V CDR1 and CDR2: LNHDA, SQIVND (reference sequence). Sample treatment: roughly nine-day PBMC culture with coronavirus spike peptide pools or control peptides (ViraFEST assay). In the case of this clonotype: Its antigen is undetermined.

Sequencing of the DNA from cultured CD4+ T cells was carried out with the Oncomine TCR Beta short-read assay. After culture, CD4+ T cells served as the source for genomic DNA extraction. TCRdb reanalysed the PCR reads using MiXCR and keeps one entry per CDR3 protein. The sample lists 25,000 or so distinct CDR3 sequences, roughly 65% occurring once. The chain uses TRBV19 and TRBJ2-2; D remains unclear. The sample here was CD4+ T cells from blood, cultured in vitro, taken after SARS-CoV-2 vaccination. The clonotype comes from a human donor who received a COVID-19 vaccine. In DNA, the CDR3 is TGTGCCAGTCATAGAACAGAGTTCACCGGGGAGCTGTTTTTT. Its protein product is CASHRTEFTGELFF.